This T cell receptor beta chain originates from a study of beta chain features in type 1 diabetes. Regarding the study as a whole: Diminished insertions and augmented deletions at VDJ junctions characterized type 1 diabetes patients. Naive, central memory and Treg TCRB repertoires appeared more alike in patients than in healthy donors. Shortening that was moderate but significant affected the TCRB CDR3s of Type 1 diabetes patients in all four CD4+ subsets.

Sorting produced populations that all topped 95% purity. V lost 2 bases and J lost 7; bases outside the gene matches: 8. CDR1 is LNHNV and CDR2 is YYDKDF in the germline V gene (reference sequence). CDR3 length: 17 residues. This clone has only a few counts. What it recognizes is unknown. Expressed TCRB transcripts were sequenced after all isolated RNA was converted to cDNA. Profiled with immunoSEQ multiplex PCR; TCRdb holds only in-frame clones, not every one. The table records 250,000 or so clones, around 21% of them present only once. The chain couples TRBV15 to TRBJ2-2, with TRBD1 identical over 12 bases. Source material: naive CD4+ T cells from blood. This receptor was identified in a woman in her forties with type 1 diabetes. Written as DNA, the CDR3 is TGTGCCACCAGCAGAATCGTCCGGGACAGGGGGCTCGGGGAGCTGTTTTTT. Translation gives CATSRIVRDRGLGELFF.